These 9 T cell receptor beta chains originate from one sample sequenced in a study of cytomegalovirus exposure and HLA in healthy donors. PCR employed 60 Vbeta and 13 Jbeta primers. Here immunoSEQ multiplex PCR was the method, and the copy in TCRdb shows in-frame clones only, minus some. The sample has some 100,000 clones, roughly three quarters seen once; the top ten hold around 3%. Input material: PBMCs. The receptors were sampled from a male donor in good health and CMV-seropositive.

The V call is TRBV7-9, the J call TRBJ1-1; 10 nucleotides match TRBD1. With 4 bases clipped from V and 6 bases from J, the junction kept 11 bases outside the gene matches. The CDR3 has 16 amino acids. Germline CDR1 SEHNR, CDR2 FQNEAQ (reference sequence). The DNA of the CDR3 is TGTGCCAGCAGCTCCTCCCTCTCGACAGGGGGCCCTGAAGCTTTCTTT. The encoded protein is CASSSSLSTGGPEAFF.

The chain combines TRBV6-5 with TRBJ2-7; 9 positions match TRBD1. V trimming: 2 bases; J trimming: 1 base; junction bases outside the gene matches: 3. CDR1 and CDR2 (germline): MNHEY, SVGAGI. CDR3 length equals 15 residues. In nucleotides, the CDR3 is TGTGCCAGCAGTTACCGTGACAGGGGGTCCTACGAGCAGTACTTC. Its translation is CASSYRDRGSYEQYF.

The genes are TRBV11-2 and TRBJ2-5; possibly TRBD2 for D (7 bases). CDR1 and CDR2 (germline): SGHAT, FQNNGV. This CDR3 is built from 15 residues. Trimming removed 3 bases at V and 2 bases at J, with 13 bases between. CDR3 nucleotide sequence: TGTGCCAGCAGCTTTGTCGGGGGGCGTCAAGAGACCCAGTACTTC. This translates into CASSFVGGRQETQYF.

The CDR3 reads CASSSRGAFSSTDTQYF. The CDR3 DNA reads as TGTGCCAGCAGCTCCCGGGGGGCTTTTTCGAGCACAGATACGCAGTATTTT. This chain uses TRBV7-2 with TRBJ2-3; a weak D match, TRBD2 (7 bases). The ends were cut back, 4 bases at V and 0 bases at J, with 17 bases in the middle. The V gene's germline CDR1 is SGHTA and CDR2 FQGNSA. The CDR3 is 17 residues long.

The gene calls are TRBV7-8 and TRBJ1-2; D gene unclear. Trimming took off 10 bases at V and 3 bases at J, with 18 bases between the two ends. Germline V gives CDR1 SGHVS, CDR2 FQNEAQ. This CDR3 has 14 amino acids. The CDR3 reads CATSKREYDYGYTF. CDR3 nucleotide sequence: TGTGCCACCTCGAAACGGGAGTATGACTATGGCTACACCTTC.

This sequence joins TRBV6-5 and TRBJ1-6, with D possibly matching TRBD1 (5 bases). Trimming removed 2 bases from V and 13 bases from J, with 18 bases in between. CDR3 length: 15 amino acids. Germline values: CDR1 MNHEY, CDR2 SVGAGI. This chain's CDR3 is CASSYNQGPGFPLHF. The CDR3 DNA is TGTGCCAGCAGTTACAATCAGGGCCCAGGATTCCCCCTCCACTTT.

Only a few counts were recorded for this clone. V and J are TRBV30 and TRBJ1-1; D is undetermined. This CDR3 is 16 amino acids long. Between the trimmed V and J ends, which lost 0 bases and 1 base, there was a span of 15 bases. Germline-derived CDR1 and CDR2 are GTSNPN and SVGIG (reference sequence). CDR3 nucleotide sequence: TGTGCCTGGAGTGTCAAGAGGAGGGCCCCGAACACTGAAGCTTTCTTT. It yields the protein CAWSVKRRAPNTEAFF.

The chain recombines TRBV6-1 with TRBJ2-7; 10 nucleotides align to TRBD1. V dropped 6 bases and J dropped 2; count of bases not matched to a gene: 4. CDR1 and CDR2 (germline): MNHNS, SASEGT. This CDR3 spans 14 amino acids. CDR3 sequence reads: CASRAGQGPYEQYF. CDR3 bases: TGTGCCAGCAGAGCGGGACAGGGGCCCTACGAGCAGTACTTC.

Remarks on this clone: At one end the junction does not follow the germline gene, possibly because of a read error. Other DNA sequences from this sample encode an identical CDR3 as well. The chain joins TRBV30 to TRBJ2-3; the D is unclear. The CDR3 is 16 amino acids. Germline values: CDR1 GTSNPN, CDR2 SVGIG (reference sequence). In DNA form, the CDR3 reads TGCGCCTGGAGCGCGGTCGGCTTAACTAGCACAGATACGCAGTATTTT. Residues: CAWSAVGLTSTDTQYF.